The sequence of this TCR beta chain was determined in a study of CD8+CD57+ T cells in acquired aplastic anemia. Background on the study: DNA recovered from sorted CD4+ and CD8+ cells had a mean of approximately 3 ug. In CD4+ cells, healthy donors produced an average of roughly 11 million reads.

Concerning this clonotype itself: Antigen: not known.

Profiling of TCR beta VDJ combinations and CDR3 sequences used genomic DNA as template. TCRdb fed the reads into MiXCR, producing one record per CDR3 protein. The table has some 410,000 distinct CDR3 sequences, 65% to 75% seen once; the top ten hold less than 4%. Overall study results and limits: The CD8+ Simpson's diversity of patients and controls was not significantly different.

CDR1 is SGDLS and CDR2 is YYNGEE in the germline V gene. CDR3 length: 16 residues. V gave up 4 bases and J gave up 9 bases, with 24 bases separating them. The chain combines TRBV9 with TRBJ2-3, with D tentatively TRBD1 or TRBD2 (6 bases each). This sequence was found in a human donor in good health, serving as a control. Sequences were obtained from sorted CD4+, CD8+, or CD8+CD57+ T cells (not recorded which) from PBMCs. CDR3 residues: CASSPRQGTRAQTQYF. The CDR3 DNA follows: TGTGCCAGCAGCCCGCGTCAGGGGACTCGCGCGCAGACGCAGTATTTT.